The 2 T cell receptor beta chains below all came from one sample that was sequenced in a study of cytomegalovirus exposure and HLA in healthy donors. Amplification used 60 Vbeta primers and 13 Jbeta primers. The assay was immunoSEQ multiplex PCR, and TCRdb's table has in-frame clones only and misses some. The sample consists of approximately 73,000 clones, roughly 64% of them appearing once. Sequenced material: PBMCs. The receptors derive from a young man in good health and CMV-seropositive.

This clone was counted a few times. This chain links TRBV9 with TRBJ2-1; possible D gene TRBD1, 6 bases. The V gene lost 5 bases and the J gene lost 6 bases, with 15 bases spanning the gap. This CDR3 is 14 amino acids long. Per germline, CDR1 SGDLS and CDR2 YYNGEE. The CDR3, as DNA: TGTGCCAGCAGTTTGACAGGTCACTTCAATGAGCAGTTCTTC. It translates to CASSLTGHFNEQFF.

The chain has TRBV4-3 and TRBJ2-5; TRBD1 is a possible D gene (5 bases). V dropped 2 bases and J dropped 1 base, with 8 bases sitting between them. CDR3 length equals 14 residues. CDR1 and CDR2 from the germline V gene are LGHNA and YSLEER. CDR3: CASSQTGSQETQYF. The CDR3 coding sequence is TGCGCCAGCAGCCAAACAGGATCCCAAGAGACCCAGTACTTC.